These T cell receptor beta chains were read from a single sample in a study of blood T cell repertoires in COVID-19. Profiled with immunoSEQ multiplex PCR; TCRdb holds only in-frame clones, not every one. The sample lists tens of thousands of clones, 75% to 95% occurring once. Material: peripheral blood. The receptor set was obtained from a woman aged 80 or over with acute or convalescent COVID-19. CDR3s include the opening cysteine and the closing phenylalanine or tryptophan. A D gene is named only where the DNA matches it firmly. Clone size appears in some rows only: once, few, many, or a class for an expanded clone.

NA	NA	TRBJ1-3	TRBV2	TGTGCCAGCAGTGAAGCGAATAGTTACTCTGGAAACACCATATATTTT	CASSEANSYSGNTIYF
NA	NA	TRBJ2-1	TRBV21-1	TGTGCCAGCAGCCCCCGGTACGGGGAATTGAAGAGCTCCTACAATGAGCAGTTCTTC	CASSPRYGELKSSYNEQFF
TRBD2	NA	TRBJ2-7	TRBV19	TGTGCCAGTAGATCTAGCGGGGCAACCTACGAGCAGTACTTC	CASRSSGATYEQYF
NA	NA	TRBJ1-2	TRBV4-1	TGCGCCAGCAGCCAAAAGGACAGCAACTATGGCTACACCTTC	CASSQKDSNYGYTF
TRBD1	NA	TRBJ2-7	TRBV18	TGTGCCAGCTCACTGGGACAGGGGAGGACTTGGGAGCAGTACTTC	CASSLGQGRTWEQYF
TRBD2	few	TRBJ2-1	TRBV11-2	TGTGCCAGCAGCCCTCAAGGACTAGCGGGATACAATGAGCAGTTCTTC	CASSPQGLAGYNEQFF
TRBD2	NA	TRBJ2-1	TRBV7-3	TGTGCCAGCAGCTTAGGTGTTAGCGGGAGGGATGAGCAGTTCTTC	CASSLGVSGRDEQFF
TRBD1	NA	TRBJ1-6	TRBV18	TGTGCCAGCTCAGAGGACAGGGGGCTCTATAATTCACCCCTCCACTTT	CASSEDRGLYNSPLHF
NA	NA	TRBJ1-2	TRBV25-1	TGTGCCAGCAGTGAAACCCGACAGGTAGCTAACTATGGCTACACCTTC	CASSETRQVANYGYTF
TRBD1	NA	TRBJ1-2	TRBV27	TGTGCCAGCAGTTATGGACAGGAGGGAGGCTACACCTTC	CASSYGQEGGYTF
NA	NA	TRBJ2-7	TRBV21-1	TGTGCCAGCGAGCCTCTCCGGGACAGGGCCTCCTACGAGCAGTACTTC	CASEPLRDRASYEQYF
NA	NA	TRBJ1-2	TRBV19	TGTGCCAGTAATGACGGGGGAGGTAACTATGGCTACACCTTC	CASNDGGGNYGYTF
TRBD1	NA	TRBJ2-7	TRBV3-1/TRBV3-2	TGTGCCAGCAGCGGGACAGCCAGCTCCTACGAGCAGTACTTC	CASSGTASSYEQYF
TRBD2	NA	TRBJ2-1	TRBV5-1	TGCGCCAGCAGCTTGCCTAGCGGGTTCTCCTACAATGAGCAGTTCTTC	CASSLPSGFSYNEQFF
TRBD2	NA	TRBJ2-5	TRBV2	TGTGCCAGCAGTACTAGCGGGTTATTGTACCAAGAGACCCAGTACTTC	CASSTSGLLYQETQYF
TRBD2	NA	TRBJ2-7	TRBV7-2	TGTGCCAGCAGCTTCGGACAGCGGGGGACCGAGCAGTACTTC	CASSFGQRGTEQYF
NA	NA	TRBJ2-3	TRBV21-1	TGTGCCAGCAGCAAGGAGCTTAAGGGACTTTTCACAGATACGCAGTATTTT	CASSKELKGLFTDTQYF
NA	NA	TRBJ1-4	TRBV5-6	TGTGCCAGCAGCGAGGCAACCACAACTAATGAAAAACTGTTTTTT	CASSEATTTNEKLFF
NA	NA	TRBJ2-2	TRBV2	TGTGCCAGCACCGAGGGGACTTCCCTGGGCGGGGAGCTGTTTTTT	CASTEGTSLGGELFF
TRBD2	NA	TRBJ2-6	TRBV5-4	TGTGCCAGCAGCGCCCCTAGCGGGGGGCCGACTGGGGCCAACGTCCTGACTTTC	CASSAPSGGPTGANVLTF
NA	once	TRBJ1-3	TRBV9	TGTGCCAGCAGCGCTTCTATCGTCTCTGGAAACACCATATATTTT	CASSASIVSGNTIYF
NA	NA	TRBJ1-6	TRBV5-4	TGTGCCAGCAGTGAACAGAGCTCCTATAATTCACCCCTCCACTTT	CASSEQSSYNSPLHF
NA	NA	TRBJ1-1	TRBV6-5	TGTGCCAGCAGTAATGGACTGTTGGTCACTGAAGCTTTCTTT	CASSNGLLVTEAFF
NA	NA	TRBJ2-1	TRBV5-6	TGTGCCAGCAGCTCCGCCCCGAGCTCCTACAATGAGCAGTTCTTC	CASSSAPSSYNEQFF
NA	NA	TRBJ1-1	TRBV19	TGTGCCAGTAGTATCCCGGGGCGGGGGAACACTGAAGCTTTCTTT	CASSIPGRGNTEAFF